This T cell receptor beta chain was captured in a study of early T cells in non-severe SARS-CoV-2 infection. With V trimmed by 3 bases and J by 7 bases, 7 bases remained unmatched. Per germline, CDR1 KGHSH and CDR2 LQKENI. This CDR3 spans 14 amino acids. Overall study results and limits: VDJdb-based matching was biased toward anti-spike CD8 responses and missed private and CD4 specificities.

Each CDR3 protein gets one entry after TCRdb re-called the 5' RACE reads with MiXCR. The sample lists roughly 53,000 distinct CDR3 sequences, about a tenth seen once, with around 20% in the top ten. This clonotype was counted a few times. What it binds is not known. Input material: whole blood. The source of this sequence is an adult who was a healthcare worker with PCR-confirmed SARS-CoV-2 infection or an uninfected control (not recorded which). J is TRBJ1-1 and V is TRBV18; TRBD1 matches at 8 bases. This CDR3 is CASSPDRASGEAFF. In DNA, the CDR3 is TGTGCCAGCTCACCGGACAGGGCTAGCGGTGAAGCTTTCTTT.